These 9 T cell receptor beta chains came from one sample sequenced in a study of cytomegalovirus exposure and HLA in healthy donors. The PCR employed 60 Vbeta primers together with 13 Jbeta primers. Generated by immunoSEQ multiplex PCR, the TCRdb table keeps only in-frame clones and is missing some. The sample records around 130,000 clones, more than 80% being singletons. Material for sequencing was PBMCs. These receptors all come from a young man in good health and CMV-seronegative.

This sequence joins TRBV6-1 and TRBJ2-1, with a tentative D call TRBD1 (6 bases). The CDR3 has 17 amino acids. Germline values: CDR1 MNHNS, CDR2 SASEGT. Trimming cost V 4 bases and J 2 bases, with 18 bases left between them. In DNA form, the CDR3 reads TGTGCCAGCAGTGCAAACCTAGGGGGAGACACCTACAATGAGCAGTTCTTC. Amino acids: CASSANLGGDTYNEQFF.

V gene TRBV4-1 combines with J gene TRBJ1-6, with D unresolved. V lost 0 bases and J lost 10, with 4 bases in between. Germline V lookup: CDR1 MGHRA, CDR2 YSYEKL. The CDR3 is 12 residues long. The CDR3 here is CASSQDESPLHF. CDR3 coding DNA: TGCGCCAGCAGCCAAGATGAGTCACCCCTCCACTTT.

V is TRBV7-6 and J is TRBJ2-2; TRBD2 matches at 14 bases. V shed 4 bases, J shed 0 bases, and the junction held 10 bases outside the gene matches. CDR1 and CDR2 from the germline V gene are SGHVS and FNYEAQ. The CDR3 sequence is 20 residues long. CDR3 residues: CASSSLGLAGEPANTGELFF. For the CDR3, the DNA is TGTGCCAGCAGCTCCCTGGGACTAGCGGGAGAACCCGCGAACACCGGGGAGCTGTTTTTT.

V and J are TRBV27 and TRBJ2-7; 10 bases are a match to TRBD1. Germline CDR1 reads MNHEY; CDR2 reads SMNVEV (reference sequence). This CDR3 spans 16 amino acids. The junction had 4 bases not matched to a gene; V was cut back by 2 bases and J by 0 bases. The CDR3 DNA reads TGTGCCAGCAGTTTACGGGGGGACAGGGGCTCCTACGAGCAGTACTTC. It encodes CASSLRGDRGSYEQYF.

The CDR3 region has the DNA TGTGCCAGCAGTTTATCGCGGATTGGGGCCAACGTCCTGACTTTC. This gives the protein CASSLSRIGANVLTF. J is TRBJ2-6 and V is TRBV27; D remains unclear. The CDR3 totals 15 residues. The germline CDR1 and CDR2 sequences are MNHEY and SMNVEV (reference sequence). V gave up 0 bases and J gave up 3 bases, with 6 bases separating them.

V and J are TRBV2 and TRBJ2-3, with 8 bases fitting TRBD1. CDR3 length: 15 amino acids. CDR1 and CDR2 from the germline V gene are SNHLY and FYNNEI. Trimming took 7 bases from V and 2 from J; bases not matched to a gene: 8. In nucleotides, the CDR3 is TGTGCCAGCATGAGAGACAGGGGATACACAGATACGCAGTATTTT. Amino acids: CASMRDRGYTDTQYF.

The gene calls are TRBV7-9 and TRBJ2-4, with a tentative D call TRBD2 (5 bases). The CDR3 loop spans 14 amino acids. The ends were cut back, 3 bases at V and 0 bases at J, with 6 bases in the middle. Germline CDR1 is SEHNR and CDR2 is FQNEAQ (reference sequence). Here the CDR3 DNA reads TGTGCCAGCAGCTTGGGAGTAGCCAAAAACATTCAGTACTTC. Its translation: CASSLGVAKNIQYF.

This rearrangement joins TRBV15 to TRBJ2-3; D unresolved. The CDR3 covers 15 residues. Trimming cost V 1 base and J 0 bases, with 8 bases left between them. Germline V gives CDR1 LNHNV, CDR2 YYDKDF (reference sequence). The CDR3 DNA sequence: TGTGCCACCAGCAGAGTATACGGGAGCACAGATACGCAGTATTTT. Translation gives CATSRVYGSTDTQYF.

The genes are TRBV9 and TRBJ2-3; D remains unclear. This CDR3 is 14 amino acids long. With 8 bases removed from V and 1 base from J, the gap between germline ends came to 14 bases. Germline V gives CDR1 SGDLS, CDR2 YYNGEE. The CDR3 nucleotides are TGTGCCAGTTCCCCCCCTTTAGGCACAGATACGCAGTATTTT. Translation gives CASSPPLGTDTQYF.